This TCR beta chain was obtained from a study of blood T cell repertoires in COVID-19. Study background: Some COVID-19 samples were acute and others convalescent; all came from the United States, Italy and Spain.

As handled by the study authors: Amplified reference gene primers provided the basis for estimating nucleated cell counts. The repertoire was sequenced with immunoSEQ multiplex PCR; TCRdb's copy has only in-frame clones and lacks some. For V, J and clone size, that table is used; D and trimming come from the DNA. The sample consists of tens of thousands of clones, about four fifths of them appearing once. The CDR3 extends over 13 amino acids. Trimming took 6 bases from V and 7 from J, leaving 13 bases between them. Seattle patients were enrolled while actively infected and followed longitudinally. The sequencing sample was made of peripheral blood. The V gene is TRBV12-3 or TRBV12-4, the J gene TRBJ2-1; perhaps TRBD1 as D (6 bases). The source of this sequence is a man aged 50 or older with COVID-19, enrolled during active disease. CDR3 DNA: TGTGCCAGCAGGGATCAGGGGCAGAATGAGCAGTTCTTC. Encoded protein: CASRDQGQNEQFF.